This T cell receptor beta chain was sequenced in a study of blood T cell repertoires in COVID-19. Study overall: There were acute and convalescent COVID-19 samples, and they came from the United States, Italy and Spain. Sample material is recorded as cDNA or gDNA derived from T cells, B-cell-depleted T cells, or PBMCs.

V dropped 0 bases and J dropped 3 bases, with 10 bases sitting between them. The germline V gene encodes CDR1 SGHRS and CDR2 YFSETQ. The CDR3 loop spans 14 amino acids. Followed over time, Seattle patients had been enrolled while infection was active. Profiling relied on immunoSEQ multiplex PCR, and the TCRdb table lists in-frame clones only, not all of them. The sample includes hundreds of thousands of clones, around 86% seen only once; the top ten take roughly 6%. The chain couples TRBV5-1 to TRBJ2-7, with a weak D call TRBD1 (5 bases). The material sequenced was peripheral blood. The TCR was taken from a woman in her forties or fifties with COVID-19, enrolled during active disease. This CDR3 is CASSLGTPGYEQYF. DNA for the CDR3: TGCGCCAGCAGCTTGGGGACACCAGGCTACGAGCAGTACTTC. The full variable domain, in which reference TRBV5-1 and TRBJ2-7 provide the parts outside the CDR3, is KAGVTQTPRYLIKTRGQQVTLSCSPISGHRSVSWYQQTPGQGLQFLFEYFSETQRNKGNFPGRFSGRQFSNSRSEMNVSTLELGDSALYLCASSLGTPGYEQYFGPGTRLTVT.